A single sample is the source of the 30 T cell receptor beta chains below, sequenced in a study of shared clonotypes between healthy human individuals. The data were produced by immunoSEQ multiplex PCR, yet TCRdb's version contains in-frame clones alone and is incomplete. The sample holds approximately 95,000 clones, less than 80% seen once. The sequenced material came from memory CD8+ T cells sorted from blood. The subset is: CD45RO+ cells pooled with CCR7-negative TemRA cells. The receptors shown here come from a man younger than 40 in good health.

The CDR3, as DNA: TGTGCCAGTAGTGTGACAGGGCACTACGAGCAGTACTTC. This translates into CASSVTGHYEQYF. This chain connects TRBV19 to TRBJ2-7, with TRBD1 matching over 7 bases. Trimming removed 5 bases from V and 3 bases from J; junction bases left unmatched: 4. This CDR3 region has 13 residues. Germline lookup yields CDR1 LNHDA and CDR2 SQIVND (reference sequence).

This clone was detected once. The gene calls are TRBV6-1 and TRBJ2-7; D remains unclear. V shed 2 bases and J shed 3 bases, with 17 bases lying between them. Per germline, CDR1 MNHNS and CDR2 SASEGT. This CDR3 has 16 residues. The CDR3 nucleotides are TGTGCCAGCAGTGAATACGAAGGGAACGGGTACTACGAGCAGTACTTC. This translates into CASSEYEGNGYYEQYF.

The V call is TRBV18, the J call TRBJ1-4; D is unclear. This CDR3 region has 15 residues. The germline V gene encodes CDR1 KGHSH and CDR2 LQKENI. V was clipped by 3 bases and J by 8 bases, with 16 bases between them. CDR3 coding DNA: TGTGCCAGCTCACCCGATGGGATCGCGGGGGAAAAACTGTTTTTT. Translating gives CASSPDGIAGEKLFF.

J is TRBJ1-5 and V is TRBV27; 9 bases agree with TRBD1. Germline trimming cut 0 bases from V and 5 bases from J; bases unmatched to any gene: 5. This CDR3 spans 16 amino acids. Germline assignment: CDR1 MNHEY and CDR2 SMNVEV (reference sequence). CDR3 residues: CASSLSGQGPHQPQHF. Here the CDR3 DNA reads TGTGCCAGCAGTTTATCAGGACAGGGGCCGCATCAGCCCCAGCATTTT.

The CDR3 sequence is CASSQVHPALNTIYF. The CDR3 coding sequence is TGCGCCAGCAGCCAAGTCCACCCGGCCCTAAACACCATATATTTT. This chain joins TRBV4-3 and TRBJ1-3, with D hard to call. Trimming removed 1 base from V and 6 bases from J, with 13 bases in between. CDR1 is LGHNA and CDR2 is YSLEER in the germline V gene. The length of the CDR3 is 15 residues.

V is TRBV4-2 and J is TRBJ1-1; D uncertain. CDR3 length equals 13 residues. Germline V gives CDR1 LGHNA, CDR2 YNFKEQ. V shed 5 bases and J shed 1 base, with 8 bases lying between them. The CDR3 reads CASSLVENTEAFF. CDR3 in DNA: TGTGCCAGCAGCTTGGTAGAGAACACTGAAGCTTTCTTT.

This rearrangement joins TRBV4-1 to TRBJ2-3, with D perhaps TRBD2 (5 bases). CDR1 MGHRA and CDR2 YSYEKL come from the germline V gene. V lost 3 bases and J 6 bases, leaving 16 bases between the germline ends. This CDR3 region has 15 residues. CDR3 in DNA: TGCGCCAGCAGCCAGAGCGGCCAGAGCCGGGATACGCAGTATTTT. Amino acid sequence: CASSQSGQSRDTQYF.

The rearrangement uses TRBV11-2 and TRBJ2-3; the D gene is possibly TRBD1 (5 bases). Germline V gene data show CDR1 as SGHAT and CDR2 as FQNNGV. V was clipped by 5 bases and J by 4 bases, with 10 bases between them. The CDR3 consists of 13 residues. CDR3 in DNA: TGTGCCAGCAGCCTTATGGGGCCAGATACGCAGTATTTT. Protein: CASSLMGPDTQYF.

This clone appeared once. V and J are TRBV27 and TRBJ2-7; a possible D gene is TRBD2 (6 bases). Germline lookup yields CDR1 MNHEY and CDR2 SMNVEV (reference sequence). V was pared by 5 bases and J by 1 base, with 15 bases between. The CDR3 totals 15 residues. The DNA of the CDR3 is TGTGCCAGCAGTCCCCCCTATAGCGGTTCCTACGAGCAGTACTTC. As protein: CASSPPYSGSYEQYF.

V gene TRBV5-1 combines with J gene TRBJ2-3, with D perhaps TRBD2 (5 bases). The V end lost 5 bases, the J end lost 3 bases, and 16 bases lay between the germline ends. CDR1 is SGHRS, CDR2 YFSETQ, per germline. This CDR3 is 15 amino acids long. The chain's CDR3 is CASSPNGERTDTQYF. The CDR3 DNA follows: TGCGCCAGCAGTCCAAACGGGGAGAGGACAGATACGCAGTATTTT.

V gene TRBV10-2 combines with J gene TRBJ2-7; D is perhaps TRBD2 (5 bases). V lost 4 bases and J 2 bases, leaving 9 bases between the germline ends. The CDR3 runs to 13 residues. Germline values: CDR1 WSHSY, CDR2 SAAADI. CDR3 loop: CASSALAAYEQYF. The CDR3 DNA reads TGCGCCAGCAGTGCCCTAGCAGCCTACGAGCAGTACTTC.

The CDR3 protein is CAISDGQEVLDEQYF. CDR3 coding DNA: TGTGCCATCAGTGATGGACAGGAGGTCTTAGACGAGCAGTACTTC. J is TRBJ2-7 and V is TRBV10-3; 7 nucleotides line up with TRBD1. This CDR3 has 15 residues. In germline, CDR1 is ENHRY, CDR2 SYGVKD. Trimming removed 3 bases from V and 5 bases from J; junction bases left unmatched: 10.

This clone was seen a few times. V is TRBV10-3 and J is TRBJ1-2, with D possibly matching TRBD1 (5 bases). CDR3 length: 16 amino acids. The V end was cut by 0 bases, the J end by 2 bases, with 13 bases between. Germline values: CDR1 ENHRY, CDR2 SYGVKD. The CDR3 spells CAISESGSHRNYGYTF. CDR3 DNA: TGTGCCATCAGTGAGTCGGGCTCTCACAGGAACTATGGCTACACCTTC.

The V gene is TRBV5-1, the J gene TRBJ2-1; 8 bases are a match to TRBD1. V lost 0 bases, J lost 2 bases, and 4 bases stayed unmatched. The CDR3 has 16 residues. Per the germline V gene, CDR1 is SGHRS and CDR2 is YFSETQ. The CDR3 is CASSLGHRGTYNEQFF. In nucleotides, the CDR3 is TGCGCCAGCAGCTTGGGGCACAGGGGGACCTACAATGAGCAGTTCTTC.

CDR3 bases: TGTGCCTGGAAAAGGGTCTTTGACCAGGTAGTTTTAGGTACGCAGTATTTT. It translates to CAWKRVFDQVVLGTQYF. The genes are TRBV30 and TRBJ2-3; D gene unclear. The CDR3 runs 17 residues. Per germline, CDR1 GTSNPN and CDR2 SVGIG (reference sequence). Between the trimmed V and J ends, which lost 4 bases and 8 bases, there was a span of 28 bases.

The CDR3 DNA sequence: TGCAGCGTTGAAAGGGCGGGCGTGGACACTGAAGCTTTCTTT. It specifies CSVERAGVDTEAFF. The chain links TRBV29-1 to TRBJ1-1; D unclear. V lost 2 bases to trimming and J lost 3 bases, with 13 bases between them. CDR1 SQVTM and CDR2 ANQGSEA come from the germline V gene. CDR3 size: 14 residues.

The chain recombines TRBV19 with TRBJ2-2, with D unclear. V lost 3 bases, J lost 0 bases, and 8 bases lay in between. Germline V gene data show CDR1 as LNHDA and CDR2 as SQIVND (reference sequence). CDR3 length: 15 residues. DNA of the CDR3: TGTGCCAGTAGTATGGGAACATCGAACACCGGGGAGCTGTTTTTT. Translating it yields CASSMGTSNTGELFF. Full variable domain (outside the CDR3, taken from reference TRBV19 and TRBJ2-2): DGGITQSPKYLFRKEGQNVTLSCEQNLNHDAMYWYRQDPGQGLRLIYYSQIVNDFQKGDIAEGYSVSREKKESFPLTVTSAQKNPTAFYLCASSMGTSNTGELFFGEGSRLTVL.

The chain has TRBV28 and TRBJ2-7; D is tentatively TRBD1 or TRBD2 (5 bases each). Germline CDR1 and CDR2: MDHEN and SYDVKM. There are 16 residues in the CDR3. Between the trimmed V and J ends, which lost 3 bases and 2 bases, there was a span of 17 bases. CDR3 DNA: TGTGCCAGCAGTTTCCAGGGCGTCTGGGACCCCTACGAGCAGTACTTC. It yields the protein CASSFQGVWDPYEQYF. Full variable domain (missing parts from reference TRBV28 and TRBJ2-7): DVKVTQSSRYLVKRTGEKVFLECVQDMDHENMFWYRQDPGLGLRLIYFSYDVKMKEKGDIPEGYSVSREKKERFSLILESASTNQTSMYLCASSFQGVWDPYEQYFGPGTRLTVT.

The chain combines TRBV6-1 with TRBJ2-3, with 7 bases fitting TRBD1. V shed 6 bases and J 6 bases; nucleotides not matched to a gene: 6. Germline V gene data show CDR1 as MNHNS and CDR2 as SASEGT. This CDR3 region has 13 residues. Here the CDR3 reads CASRDRVVDTQYF. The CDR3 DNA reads TGTGCCAGCAGAGACAGGGTGGTGGATACGCAGTATTTT.

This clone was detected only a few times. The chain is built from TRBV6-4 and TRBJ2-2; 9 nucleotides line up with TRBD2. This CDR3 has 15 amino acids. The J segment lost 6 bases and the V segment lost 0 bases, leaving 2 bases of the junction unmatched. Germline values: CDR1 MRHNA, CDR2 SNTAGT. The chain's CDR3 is CASSDSAGGSGELFF. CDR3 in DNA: TGTGCCAGCAGTGACTCAGCGGGGGGTTCCGGGGAGCTGTTTTTT.

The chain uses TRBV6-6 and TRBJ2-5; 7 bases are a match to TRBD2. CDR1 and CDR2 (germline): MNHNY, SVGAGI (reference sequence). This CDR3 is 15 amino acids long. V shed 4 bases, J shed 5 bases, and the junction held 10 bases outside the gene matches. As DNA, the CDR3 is TGTGCCAGCAGTTTTCCACCCGGGACTATGGAGACCCAGTACTTC. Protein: CASSFPPGTMETQYF.

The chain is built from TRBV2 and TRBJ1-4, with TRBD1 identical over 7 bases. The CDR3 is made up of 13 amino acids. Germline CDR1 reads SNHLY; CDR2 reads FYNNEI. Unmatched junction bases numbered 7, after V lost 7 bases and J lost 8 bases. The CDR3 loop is CASTDRVGEKLFF. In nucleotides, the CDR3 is TGTGCCAGCACCGACAGGGTGGGAGAAAAACTGTTTTTT.

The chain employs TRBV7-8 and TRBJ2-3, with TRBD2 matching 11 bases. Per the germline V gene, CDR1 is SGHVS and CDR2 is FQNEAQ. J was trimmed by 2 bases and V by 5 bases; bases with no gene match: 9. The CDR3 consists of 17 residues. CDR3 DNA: TGTGCCAGCAGCGGCCCCGGGACTAGCGGACACACAGATACGCAGTATTTT. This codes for CASSGPGTSGHTDTQYF.

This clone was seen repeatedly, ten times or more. The CDR3 nucleotides read TGTGCCAGCAGCGCCACAGCGTGGGGGCTGGCAGATACGCAGTATTTT. Translating gives CASSATAWGLADTQYF. The chain recombines TRBV9 with TRBJ2-3; TRBD1 might be the D (6 bases). V lost 3 bases, J lost 4 bases, and 18 bases lay in between. The CDR3 spans 16 residues. Germline V gene lookup returns CDR1 SGDLS and CDR2 YYNGEE.

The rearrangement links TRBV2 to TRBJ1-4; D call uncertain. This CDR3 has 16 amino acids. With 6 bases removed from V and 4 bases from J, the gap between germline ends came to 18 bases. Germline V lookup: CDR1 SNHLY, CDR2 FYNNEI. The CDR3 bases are TGTGCCAGCAGAGATAAACCGGAGACTAATAATGAAAAACTGTTTTTT. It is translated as CASRDKPETNNEKLFF.

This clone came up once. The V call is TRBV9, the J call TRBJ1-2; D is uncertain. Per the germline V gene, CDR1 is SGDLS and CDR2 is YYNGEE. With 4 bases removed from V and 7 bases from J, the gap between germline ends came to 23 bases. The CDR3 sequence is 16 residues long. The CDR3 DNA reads TGTGCCAGCAGCACTTTAGCGGTGGAAAATATCTCTGGCTACACCTTC. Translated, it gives CASSTLAVENISGYTF.

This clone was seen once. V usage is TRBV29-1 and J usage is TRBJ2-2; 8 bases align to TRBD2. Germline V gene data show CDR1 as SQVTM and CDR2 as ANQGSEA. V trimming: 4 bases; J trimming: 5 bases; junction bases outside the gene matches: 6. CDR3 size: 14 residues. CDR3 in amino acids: CSVVPGRGTGELFF. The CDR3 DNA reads TGCAGCGTTGTGCCCGGGAGGGGTACCGGGGAGCTGTTTTTT.

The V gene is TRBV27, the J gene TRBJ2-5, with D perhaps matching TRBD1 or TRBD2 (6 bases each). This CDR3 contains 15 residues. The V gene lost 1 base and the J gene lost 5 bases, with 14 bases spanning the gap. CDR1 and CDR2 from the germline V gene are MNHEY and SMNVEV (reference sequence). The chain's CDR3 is CASSLFPGAGETQYF. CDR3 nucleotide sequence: TGTGCCAGCAGTTTATTTCCGGGGGCAGGGGAGACCCAGTACTTC.

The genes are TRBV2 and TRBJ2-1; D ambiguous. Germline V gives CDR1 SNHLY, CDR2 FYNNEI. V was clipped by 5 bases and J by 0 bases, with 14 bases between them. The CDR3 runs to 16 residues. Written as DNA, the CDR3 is TGTGCCAGCAGTAGAAGGTCTTCGGCCTCCTACAATGAGCAGTTCTTC. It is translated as CASSRRSSASYNEQFF. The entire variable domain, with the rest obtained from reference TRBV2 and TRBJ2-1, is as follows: EPEVTQTPSHQVTQMGQEVILRCVPISNHLYFYWYRQILGQKVEFLVSFYNNEISEKSEIFDDQFSVERPDGSNFTLKIRSTKLEDSAMYFCASSRRSSASYNEQFFGPGTRLTVL.

In DNA form, the CDR3 reads TGTGCCAGCAGCCCAGTAAGGGTCCAGACCCAGTACTTC. This sequence encodes CASSPVRVQTQYF. The chain combines TRBV13 with TRBJ2-5; the D is unclear. CDR1 PRHDT and CDR2 FYEKMQ come from the germline V gene (reference sequence). This CDR3 comprises 13 residues. Between the trimmed V and J ends, which lost 5 bases and 6 bases, there was a span of 13 bases.